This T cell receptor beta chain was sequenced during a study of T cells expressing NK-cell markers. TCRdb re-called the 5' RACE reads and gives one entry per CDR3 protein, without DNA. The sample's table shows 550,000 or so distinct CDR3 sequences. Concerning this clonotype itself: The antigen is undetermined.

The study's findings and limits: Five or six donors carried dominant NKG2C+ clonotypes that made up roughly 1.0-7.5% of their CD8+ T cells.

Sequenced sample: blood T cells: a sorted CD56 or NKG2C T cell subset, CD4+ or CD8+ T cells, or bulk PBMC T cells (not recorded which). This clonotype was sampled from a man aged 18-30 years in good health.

The CDR3 protein is CSARGLRETQYF. The chain joins TRBV20-1 to TRBJ2-5; as DNA is missing, the TRBD2 call by TCRdb cannot be tested. This CDR3 has 12 amino acids. Germline CDR1 and CDR2: DFQATT and SNEGSKA (reference sequence).